This passage covers 15 T cell receptor beta chains from one sample sequenced in a study of cytomegalovirus exposure and HLA in healthy donors. With 60 Vbeta and 13 Jbeta primers, the PCR was carried out. Some clones are missing from TCRdb's copy, which holds only in-frame ones; the method was immunoSEQ multiplex PCR. The data hold 150,000 to 200,000 clones, with 80% to 85% observed a single time. Sequencing input: PBMCs. These receptors were collected from a woman in her 40s in good health and CMV-seronegative.

This clone has only a few counts. The chain uses TRBV9 and TRBJ2-6, with 7 bases fitting TRBD1. V lost 6 bases, J lost 3 bases, and 6 bases stayed unmatched. This CDR3 contains 15 residues. Germline values: CDR1 SGDLS, CDR2 YYNGEE. Here the CDR3 reads CASNIGGSGANVLTF. The CDR3 bases are TGTGCCAGCAATATAGGGGGCAGTGGGGCCAACGTCCTGACTTTC.

V usage is TRBV6-5 and J usage is TRBJ2-7, with TRBD2 identical over 12 bases. The V and J ends lost 7 bases and 5 bases, in that order; junction bases with no gene match: 9. This CDR3 region has 15 residues. The germline gives CDR1 MNHEY, CDR2 SVGAGI. The chain's CDR3 is CASTPRLAGANEQYF. CDR3 coding DNA: TGTGCCAGCACCCCACGACTAGCGGGAGCAAACGAGCAGTACTTC.

The count of this clone is one. The CDR3: CASSSSGYNEQFF. The DNA of the CDR3 is TGTGCCAGTTCCTCTAGCGGGTACAATGAGCAGTTCTTC. The V gene is TRBV19, the J gene TRBJ2-1; 8 nucleotides match TRBD2. The CDR3 extends over 13 amino acids. Germline lookup yields CDR1 LNHDA and CDR2 SQIVND (reference sequence). The J segment lost 4 bases and the V segment lost 8 bases, leaving 4 bases of the junction unmatched.

This clone was seen more than once but under ten times. The chain joins TRBV7-9 to TRBJ1-5; D perhaps matches TRBD1 (6 bases). CDR1 and CDR2 from the germline V gene are SEHNR and FQNEAQ (reference sequence). V was clipped by 0 bases and J by 2 bases, with 11 bases between them. The CDR3 totals 16 residues. CDR3 DNA sequence: TGTGCCAGCAGCTTAGCGCAAGGGGGTGGCAATCAGCCCCAGCATTTT. It specifies CASSLAQGGGNQPQHF.

The chain links TRBV11-3 to TRBJ1-1; D unclear. The CDR3 loop spans 11 amino acids. The germline gives CDR1 SGHNT, CDR2 YENEEA. V lost 7 bases and J 3 bases, leaving 6 bases between the germline ends. The CDR3 nucleotides are TGTGCCAGCACAAACTACACTGAAGCTTTCTTT. It yields the protein CASTNYTEAFF.

V is TRBV19 and J is TRBJ1-2; 7 bases align to TRBD1. V lost 0 bases and J lost 5; bases outside the gene matches: 15. In germline, CDR1 is LNHDA, CDR2 SQIVND (reference sequence). The CDR3 runs 18 residues. The CDR3 DNA follows: TGTGCCAGTAGTATAGAAATAGGGGGGCCTCAGGGGGATTATGGCTACACCTTC. Translation: CASSIEIGGPQGDYGYTF.

Here the CDR3 reads CASSVAGGATNEKLFF. The CDR3 DNA reads TGTGCCAGCAGCGTAGCGGGTGGTGCAACTAATGAAAAACTGTTTTTT. The chain uses TRBV9 and TRBJ1-4; D uncertain. Trimming took off 0 bases at V and 0 bases at J, with 9 bases between the two ends. This CDR3 region has 16 residues. Germline V gene sequence: CDR1 SGDLS, CDR2 YYNGEE.

The genes are TRBV4-1 and TRBJ2-7, with 7 bases fitting TRBD2. This CDR3 comprises 18 residues. V lost 0 bases, J lost 4 bases, and 15 bases stayed unmatched. Looked up from germline, CDR1 is MGHRA and CDR2 is YSYEKL. CDR3 sequence reads: CASSQDFSIVGGDYEQYV. The CDR3 nucleotides are TGCGCCAGCAGCCAAGATTTTAGTATTGTGGGAGGGGATTACGAGCAGTACGTC.

The genes are TRBV11-2 and TRBJ2-1; 7 positions agree with TRBD2. Germline values: CDR1 SGHAT, CDR2 FQNNGV. Germline trimming cut 3 bases from V and 1 base from J; bases unmatched to any gene: 6. The CDR3 is made up of 16 amino acids. The DNA of the CDR3 is TGTGCCAGCAGCTTGGGATCTAGCGGTTCCTACAATGAGCAGTTCTTC. The encoded protein is CASSLGSSGSYNEQFF.

The chain recombines TRBV27 with TRBJ2-1; D is unresolved. CDR3 length: 14 residues. The germline V and J ends were trimmed by 4 bases and 4 bases, with 11 bases remaining between them. CDR1 and CDR2 (germline): MNHEY, SMNVEV (reference sequence). The CDR3 nucleotides are TGTGCCAGCAGTTCGGAGCGACTGTACAATGAGCAGTTCTTC. Translated, it gives CASSSERLYNEQFF.

The rearrangement uses TRBV4-2 and TRBJ1-1; D call uncertain. The CDR3 is 13 amino acids. Germline CDR1 is LGHNA and CDR2 is YNFKEQ. V dropped 5 bases and J dropped 1 base, with 8 bases sitting between them. The DNA of the CDR3 is TGTGCCAGCAGCTGGAGGCCGAACACTGAAGCTTTCTTT. Translated: CASSWRPNTEAFF.

For the CDR3, the DNA is TGTGCCAGCAGCCAGGGGCGCCGGGGCTACACCTTC. Encoded protein: CASSQGRRGYTF. This rearrangement joins TRBV14 to TRBJ1-2, with TRBD1 as a possible D gene (5 bases). This CDR3 has 12 amino acids. The V end was cut by 3 bases, the J end by 8 bases, with 10 bases between. Germline assignment: CDR1 SGHDN and CDR2 FVKESK. The full variable domain, with the rest looked up from reference TRBV14 and TRBJ1-2, is EAGVTQFPSHSVIEKGQTVTLRCDPISGHDNLYWYRRVMGKEIKFLLHFVKESKQDESGMPNNRFLAERTGGTYSTLKVQPAELEDSGVYFCASSQGRRGYTFGSGTRLTVV.

DNA for the CDR3: TGTGCCAGCAGCGTGGCCGGGACAGAGAGAATAGATACGCAGTATTTT. It translates to CASSVAGTERIDTQYF. This chain connects TRBV9 to TRBJ2-3; 7 positions agree with TRBD1. In germline, CDR1 is SGDLS, CDR2 YYNGEE. Trimming at V came to 2 bases and at J to 5 bases, leaving 11 bases not matched to a gene. The CDR3 has 16 residues.

The J gene is TRBJ2-5, the V gene TRBV2; TRBD2 agrees at 14 bases. The V gene's germline CDR1 is SNHLY and CDR2 FYNNEI. V trimming: 7 bases; J trimming: 9 bases; junction bases outside the gene matches: 10. This CDR3 has 15 residues. CDR3 sequence reads: CASNPGLAGARAQYF. CDR3 sequence (DNA): TGTGCCAGCAATCCGGGACTAGCGGGGGCCCGGGCCCAGTACTTC.

The V gene is TRBV29-1, the J gene TRBJ2-1; D uncertain. This CDR3 comprises 11 residues. V was clipped by 4 bases and J by 9 bases, with 10 bases between them. CDR1 is SQVTM, CDR2 ANQGSEA, per germline. The CDR3 sequence is CSVGLRGEQFF. As DNA, the CDR3 is TGCAGCGTTGGGCTTCGAGGTGAGCAGTTCTTC.